The clone carrying this T cell receptor (beta chain) turned up a few times. No antigen is known for it. The sample originates from a study of response to subunit inactivated influenza vaccine. Overall study findings and caveats: It was the authors' suggestion that each seasonal influenza vaccination recruits few new T cells.

Germline V gene sequence: CDR1 SGHTA, CDR2 FQGNSA. With 3 bases clipped from V and 7 bases from J, the junction kept 13 bases outside the gene matches. The CDR3 runs to 17 residues. Via MiXCR, TCRdb re-called the RT-PCR reads, giving one row per CDR3 protein. The sample shows about 780,000 distinct CDR3 sequences, around a sixth of them seen only once. The chain employs TRBV7-2 and TRBJ2-3; 10 nucleotides match TRBD2. The sample was PBMCs from blood, taken 5 to 6 days after vaccination. The sequence was collected from a man aged 45 to 65 who received an inactivated influenza vaccine. CDR3 in DNA: TGTGCCAGCAGCTTCGGGGGTGGAGCGGGGGGGCTGAATACGCAGTATTTT. It codes for CASSFGGGAGGLNTQYF.